This TCR beta chain was retrieved from a study of T-cell reconstitution after alpha-beta-depleted transplantation in children. The authors prepared the TCRbeta library with unique molecular identifiers. TCRdb reprocessed the PCR reads via MiXCR and lists one record per CDR3 protein. This table holds 190,000 or so distinct CDR3 sequences, about 6.4% found once. Germline V lookup: CDR1 GTSNPN, CDR2 SVGIG (reference sequence). V lost 0 bases and J 2 bases, leaving 14 bases between the germline ends. The CDR3 extends over 17 amino acids. This clonotype was sampled from a human donor who donated a stem cell graft to a child with Wiskott-Aldrich syndrome. The V gene is TRBV30, the J gene TRBJ2-6, with D possibly matching TRBD1 (6 bases). This specimen was PBMCs from the stem cell graft donor, taken from the stem cell graft. CDR3 residues: CAWSVGAWITGANVLTF. The CDR3 nucleotides read TGTGCCTGGAGTGTGGGGGCGTGGATCACTGGGGCCAACGTCCTGACTTTC.